The 10 T cell receptor beta chains presented below share a single source sample, sequenced in a study of cytomegalovirus exposure and HLA in healthy donors. Libraries were prepared by immunoSEQ multiplex PCR; TCRdb keeps only in-frame clonotypes and omits some of them. The sample has more than 95,000 clones, around 86% seen once. The specimen sequenced was PBMCs. These receptors were obtained from a woman aged 18-29 years in good health and CMV-seronegative.

This chain connects TRBV7-9 to TRBJ2-7; 9 bases map to TRBD1. Trimming cost V 5 bases and J 3 bases; bases outside gene matches: 8. Germline CDR1 and CDR2: SEHNR and FQNEAQ (reference sequence). The CDR3 consists of 15 residues. CDR3 in DNA: TGTGCCAGCAGCCAAGGACAGGGGATTTTCTACGAGCAGTACTTC. Amino acids: CASSQGQGIFYEQYF.

This clone was detected only a few times. The rearrangement uses TRBV2 and TRBJ1-2; D gene unclear. CDR1 and CDR2 (germline): SNHLY, FYNNEI. This CDR3 has 13 residues. V was cut by 1 base and J by 8 bases, with 11 bases left in between. The CDR3 DNA reads as TGTGCCAGCAGTGAAGATACTGCGGAGGGCTACACCTTC. Amino acids: CASSEDTAEGYTF.

The rearrangement joins TRBV18 to TRBJ1-2; tentatively, D is TRBD1 (6 bases). The CDR3 loop spans 15 amino acids. The V gene lost 2 bases and the J gene lost 0 bases, with 10 bases spanning the gap. Germline-derived CDR1 and CDR2 are KGHSH and LQKENI. The DNA of the CDR3 is TGTGCCAGCTCACCAATTACAGGGACTAACTATGGCTACACCTTC. The encoded protein is CASSPITGTNYGYTF. The entire variable domain, with the rest obtained from reference TRBV18 and TRBJ1-2, is as follows: NAGVMQNPRHLVRRRGQEARLRCSPMKGHSHVYWYRQLPEEGLKFMVYLQKENIIDESGMPKERFSAEFPKEGPSILRIQQVVRGDSAAYFCASSPITGTNYGYTFGSGTRLTVV.

This chain uses TRBV5-6 with TRBJ2-5, with 9 bases that match TRBD2. This CDR3 contains 14 residues. Germline CDR1 SGHDT, CDR2 YYEEEE. The V gene end was trimmed by 5 bases and the J gene end by 6 bases; junction bases not matched to a gene: 8. The DNA for the CDR3 is TGTGCCAGCAGAAGGGCGGGAGGGCGACAGACCCAGTACTTC. Protein product: CASRRAGGRQTQYF.

The chain is built from TRBV5-1 and TRBJ2-1, with no clear D. Per the germline V gene, CDR1 is SGHRS and CDR2 is YFSETQ. This CDR3 region has 12 residues. Between the trimmed V and J ends, which lost 6 bases and 6 bases, there was a span of 10 bases. DNA for the CDR3: TGCGCCAGCAACGAGGTAGGCAATGAGCAGTTCTTC. Its translation is CASNEVGNEQFF.

This chain connects TRBV7-6 to TRBJ1-4; 7 bases line up with TRBD1. CDR1 is SGHVS, CDR2 FNYEAQ, per germline. CDR3 length equals 14 residues. V was pared by 6 bases and J by 5 bases, with 6 bases of the junction left unmatched. CDR3 sequence reads: CASSLEGANEKLFF. CDR3 nucleotides: TGTGCCAGCAGTCTAGAGGGGGCCAATGAAAAACTGTTTTTT.

This clone was picked up one time. The chain recombines TRBV13 with TRBJ2-1; the D gene is possibly TRBD2 (6 bases). The CDR3 sequence is 15 residues long. V was shortened by 2 bases and J by 7 bases, with 15 bases between the two germline ends. CDR1 and CDR2 (germline): PRHDT, FYEKMQ (reference sequence). CDR3 sequence: CASSLLTGVGNEQFF. In nucleotides, the CDR3 is TGTGCCAGCAGCTTATTGACGGGAGTAGGGAATGAGCAGTTCTTC. The whole variable domain, filled in from reference TRBV13 and TRBJ2-1, reads AAGVIQSPRHLIKEKRETATLKCYPIPRHDTVYWYQQGPGQDPQFLISFYEKMQSDKGSIPDRFSAQQFSDYHSELNMSSLELGDSALYFCASSLLTGVGNEQFFGPGTRLTVL.

The J gene is TRBJ2-5, the V gene TRBV7-9, with D perhaps TRBD1 (5 bases). The V gene's germline CDR1 is SEHNR and CDR2 FQNEAQ (reference sequence). This CDR3 region has 14 residues. Trimming cost V 3 bases and J 3 bases, with 11 bases left between them. The CDR3 DNA follows: TGTGCCAGCAGCTTGGCAGGGTCTGAAGAGACCCAGTACTTC. Its protein is CASSLAGSEETQYF. The whole variable domain, remainder taken from reference TRBV7-9 and TRBJ2-5, is DTGVSQNPRHKITKRGQNVTFRCDPISEHNRLYWYRQTLGQGPEFLTYFQNEAQLEKSRLLSDRFSAERPKGSFSTLEIQRTEQGDSAMYLCASSLAGSEETQYFGPGTRLLVL.

The count of this clone is one. The chain combines TRBV5-4 with TRBJ2-7; D is perhaps TRBD2 (5 bases). Trimming removed 5 bases from V and 1 base from J, with 10 bases in between. Germline CDR1 SGHNT, CDR2 YYREEE (reference sequence). CDR3 length: 13 residues. The CDR3 sequence is CASRAPGSYEQYF. The CDR3 coding sequence is TGTGCCAGCAGGGCACCGGGGTCCTACGAGCAGTACTTC.

This chain links TRBV7-2 with TRBJ1-1; D remains ambiguous. V was clipped by 10 bases and J by 0 bases, with 12 bases between them. Germline V gene sequence: CDR1 SGHTA, CDR2 FQGNSA. The CDR3 extends over 13 amino acids. The CDR3 loop reads CATESDMNTEAFF. The CDR3 nucleotides read TGTGCCACGGAGTCGGATATGAACACTGAAGCTTTCTTT.